Following are 10 T cell receptor beta chains from one sample sequenced in a study of cytomegalovirus exposure and HLA in healthy donors. The protocol was immunoSEQ multiplex PCR, while the TCRdb copy is restricted to in-frame clones and leaves out a portion. The sample shows fewer than 400,000 clones, approximately 86% of them seen only once. The sequenced sample was PBMCs. These receptors originate from a man aged 30 to 45 in good health and CMV-seronegative.

This clone was detected only once. The gene calls are TRBV2 and TRBJ1-5; no reliable D call. Germline V gene data show CDR1 as SNHLY and CDR2 as FYNNEI. The V end was cut by 6 bases, the J end by 2 bases, with 11 bases between. The CDR3 totals 14 residues. CDR3 bases: TGTGCCAGCAGGGGGAGTTCTGGCAATCAGCCCCAGCATTTT. This sequence encodes CASRGSSGNQPQHF.

The chain combines TRBV4-1 with TRBJ1-2, with TRBD1 matching over 10 bases. V lost 3 bases to trimming and J lost 7 bases; unmatched junction nucleotides: 11. The CDR3 is made up of 16 amino acids. The germline CDR1 and CDR2 sequences are MGHRA and YSYEKL. This chain's CDR3 is CASSHPIPGQGFGYTF. CDR3 coding DNA: TGCGCCAGCAGCCACCCCATTCCGGGACAGGGGTTTGGCTACACCTTC.

This chain links TRBV7-6 with TRBJ1-6, with D possibly being TRBD1 (6 bases). The CDR3 has 15 residues. CDR1 SGHVS and CDR2 FNYEAQ come from the germline V gene. Deletions cut 0 bases from V and 7 bases from J, with 10 bases between. The CDR3 DNA follows: TGTGCCAGCAGCTTAGCGCAGGGGTTGAATTCACCCCTCCACTTT. It encodes CASSLAQGLNSPLHF.

There are a few counts of this clone. The chain recombines TRBV19 with TRBJ1-6, with 8 bases aligning to TRBD1. Germline CDR1 and CDR2: LNHDA and SQIVND (reference sequence). The CDR3 is 16 residues long. Losses at the gene ends were 3 bases for V and 0 bases for J; bases not matched to a gene: 1. DNA for the CDR3: TGTGCCAGTAGTATCGACAGGGGCTCCTATAATTCACCCCTCCACTTT. It specifies CASSIDRGSYNSPLHF.

The rearrangement uses TRBV6-1 and TRBJ2-2, with D tentatively TRBD1 (7 bases). The CDR3 is made up of 15 amino acids. CDR1 and CDR2 (germline): MNHNS, SASEGT. CDR3 sequence (DNA): TGTGCAGCAGGACAGGAGGGTTGGGGCACCGGGGAGCTGTTTTTT. Amino acids: CAAGQEGWGTGELFF.

V usage is TRBV28 and J usage is TRBJ1-5; D remains unclear. This CDR3 is 14 amino acids long. CDR1 and CDR2 (germline): MDHEN, SYDVKM. V lost 3 bases and J 2 bases, leaving 8 bases between the germline ends. Here the CDR3 DNA reads TGTGCCAGCAGTTTGCCACAGCGCAATCAGCCCCAGCATTTT. Translation: CASSLPQRNQPQHF.

The rearrangement joins TRBV10-2 to TRBJ2-5; a possible D gene is TRBD2 (6 bases). Trimming stripped 4 bases from V and 5 bases from J, with 17 bases between. The V gene's germline CDR1 is WSHSY and CDR2 SAAADI. The CDR3 has 15 amino acids. The CDR3 DNA follows: TGCGCCAGCAGTGGAGGAGGGGCCAATGGGGAGACCCAGTACTTC. Its translation is CASSGGGANGETQYF.

The rearrangement joins TRBV19 to TRBJ1-2, with D perhaps matching TRBD1 (5 bases). The V end lost 4 bases, the J end lost 5 bases, and 14 bases lay between the germline ends. The germline V gene has CDR1 LNHDA and CDR2 SQIVND (reference sequence). The CDR3 totals 14 residues. The DNA of the CDR3 is TGTGCCAGTAGTAATAGAAAGACAGCGTATGGCTACACCTTC. Translating gives CASSNRKTAYGYTF.

The CDR3 region is CASSYLPQAELFF. The CDR3 DNA is TGTGCCAGCTCCTATTTACCCCAGGCGGAGCTGTTTTTT. The chain joins TRBV27 to TRBJ2-2, with no clear D. The CDR3 covers 13 residues. V lost 8 bases and J 10 bases, leaving 17 bases between the germline ends. Germline loops: CDR1 MNHEY, CDR2 SMNVEV (reference sequence).

This sequence joins TRBV9 and TRBJ1-2; tentative D call: TRBD1 (6 bases). V lost 4 bases, J lost 6 bases, and 10 bases lay in between. From germline, CDR1 is SGDLS and CDR2 YYNGEE. The length of the CDR3 is 12 residues. This chain's CDR3 is CASSLQGNGYTF. The CDR3 DNA reads as TGTGCCAGCAGCTTACAGGGAAATGGCTACACCTTC.